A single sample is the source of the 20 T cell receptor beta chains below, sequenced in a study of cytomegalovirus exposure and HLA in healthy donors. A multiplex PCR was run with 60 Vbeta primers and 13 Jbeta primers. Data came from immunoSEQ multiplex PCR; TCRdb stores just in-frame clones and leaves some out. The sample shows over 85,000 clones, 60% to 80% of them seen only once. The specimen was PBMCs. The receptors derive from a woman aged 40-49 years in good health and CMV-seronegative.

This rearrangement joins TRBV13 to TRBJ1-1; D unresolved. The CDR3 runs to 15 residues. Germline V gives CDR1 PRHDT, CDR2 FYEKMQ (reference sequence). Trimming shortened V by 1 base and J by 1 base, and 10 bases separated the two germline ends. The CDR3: CASSLVAGENTEAFF. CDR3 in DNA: TGTGCCAGCAGCTTAGTAGCGGGAGAGAACACTGAAGCTTTCTTT.

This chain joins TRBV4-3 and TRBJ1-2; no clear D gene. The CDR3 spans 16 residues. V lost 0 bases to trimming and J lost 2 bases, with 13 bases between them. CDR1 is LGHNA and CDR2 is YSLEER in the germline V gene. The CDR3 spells CASSQDFVGENYGYTF. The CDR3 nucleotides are TGCGCCAGCAGCCAAGATTTCGTCGGAGAAAACTATGGCTACACCTTC.

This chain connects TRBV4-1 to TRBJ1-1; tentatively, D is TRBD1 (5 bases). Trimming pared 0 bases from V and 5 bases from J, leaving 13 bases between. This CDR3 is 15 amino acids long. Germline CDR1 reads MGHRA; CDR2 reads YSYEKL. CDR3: CASSQDLPKGTEAFF. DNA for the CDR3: TGCGCCAGCAGCCAAGATCTTCCGAAGGGGACTGAAGCTTTCTTT.

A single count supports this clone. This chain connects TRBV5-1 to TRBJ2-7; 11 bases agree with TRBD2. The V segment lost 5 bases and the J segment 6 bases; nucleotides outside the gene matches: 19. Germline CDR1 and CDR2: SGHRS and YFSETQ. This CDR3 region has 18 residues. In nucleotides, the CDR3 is TGCGCCAGCAGAGAGGGTGCTAGCGGGGGGCAGATTCTCTCCGAGCAGTACTTC. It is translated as CASREGASGGQILSEQYF.

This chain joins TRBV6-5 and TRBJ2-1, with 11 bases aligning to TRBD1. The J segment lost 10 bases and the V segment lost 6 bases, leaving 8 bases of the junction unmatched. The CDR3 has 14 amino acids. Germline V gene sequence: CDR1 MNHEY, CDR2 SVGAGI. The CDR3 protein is CASRTGQGAWEQFF. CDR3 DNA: TGTGCCAGCAGAACTGGACAGGGGGCTTGGGAGCAGTTCTTC.

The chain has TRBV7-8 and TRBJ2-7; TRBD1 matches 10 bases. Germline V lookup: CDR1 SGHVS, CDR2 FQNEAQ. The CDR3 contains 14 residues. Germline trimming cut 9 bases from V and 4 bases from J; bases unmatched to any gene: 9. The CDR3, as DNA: TGTGCCAGTACCGGGACAGGGGAAAGGTACGAGCAGTACTTC. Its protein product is CASTGTGERYEQYF.

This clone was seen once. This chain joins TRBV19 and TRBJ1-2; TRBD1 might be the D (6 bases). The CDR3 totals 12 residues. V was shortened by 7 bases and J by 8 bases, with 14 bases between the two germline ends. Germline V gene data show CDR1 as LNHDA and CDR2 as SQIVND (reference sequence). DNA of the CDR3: TGTGCCAGTACCTGGGGGCTGGAGGGCTACACCTTC. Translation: CASTWGLEGYTF.

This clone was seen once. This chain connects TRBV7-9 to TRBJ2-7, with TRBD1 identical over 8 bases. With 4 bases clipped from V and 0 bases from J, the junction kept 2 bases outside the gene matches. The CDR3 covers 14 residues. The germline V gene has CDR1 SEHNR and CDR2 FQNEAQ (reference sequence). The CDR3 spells CASSSTGGSYEQYF. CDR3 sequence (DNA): TGTGCCAGCAGCTCCACAGGGGGCTCCTACGAGCAGTACTTC.

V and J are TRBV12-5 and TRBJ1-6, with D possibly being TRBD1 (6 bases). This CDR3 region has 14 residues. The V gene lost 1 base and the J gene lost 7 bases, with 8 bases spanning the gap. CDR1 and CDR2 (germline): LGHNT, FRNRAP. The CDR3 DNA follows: TGTGCTAGTGGTTTGGGGACAGCCAATTCACCCCTCCACTTT. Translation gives CASGLGTANSPLHF.

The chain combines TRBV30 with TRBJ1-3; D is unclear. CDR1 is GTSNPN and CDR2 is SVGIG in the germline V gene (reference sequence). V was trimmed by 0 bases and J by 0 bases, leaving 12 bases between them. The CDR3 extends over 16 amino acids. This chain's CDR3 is CAWSVGSLSSGNTIYF. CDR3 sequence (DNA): TGTGCCTGGAGTGTCGGGTCGTTGAGCTCTGGAAACACCATATATTTT.

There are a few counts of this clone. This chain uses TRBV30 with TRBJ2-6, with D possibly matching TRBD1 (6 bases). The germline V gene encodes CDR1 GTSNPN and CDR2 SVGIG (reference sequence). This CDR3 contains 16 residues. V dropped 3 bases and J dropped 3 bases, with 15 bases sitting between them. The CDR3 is CAWRLETGFGANVLTF. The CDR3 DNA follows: TGTGCCTGGAGACTGGAAACAGGGTTTGGGGCCAACGTCCTGACTTTC.

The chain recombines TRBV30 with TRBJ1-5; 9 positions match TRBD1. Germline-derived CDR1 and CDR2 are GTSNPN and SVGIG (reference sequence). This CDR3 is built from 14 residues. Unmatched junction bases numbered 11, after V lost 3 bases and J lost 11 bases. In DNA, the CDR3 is TGTGCCTGGAGCGGTGACAGGGGGGAAGGGGCCCAGCATTTT. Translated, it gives CAWSGDRGEGAQHF.

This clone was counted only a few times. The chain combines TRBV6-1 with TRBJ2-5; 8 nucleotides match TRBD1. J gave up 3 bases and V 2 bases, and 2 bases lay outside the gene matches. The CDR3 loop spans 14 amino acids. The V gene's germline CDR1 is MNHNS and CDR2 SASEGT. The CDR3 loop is CASSEQGAEETQYF. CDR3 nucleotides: TGTGCCAGCAGTGAACAGGGGGCCGAAGAGACCCAGTACTTC.

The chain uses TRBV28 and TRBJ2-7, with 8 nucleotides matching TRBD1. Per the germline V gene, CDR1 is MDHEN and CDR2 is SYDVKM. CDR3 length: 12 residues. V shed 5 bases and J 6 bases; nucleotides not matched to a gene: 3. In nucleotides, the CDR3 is TGTGCCAGCAGTACAGGGGGTGGCGAGCAGTACTTC. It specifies CASSTGGGEQYF.

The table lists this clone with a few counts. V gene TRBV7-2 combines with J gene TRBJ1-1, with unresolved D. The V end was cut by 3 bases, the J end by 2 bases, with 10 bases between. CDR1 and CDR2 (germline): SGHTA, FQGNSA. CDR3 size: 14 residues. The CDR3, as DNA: TGTGCCAGCAGCTTTTCCAGGTCAAACACTGAAGCTTTCTTT. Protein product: CASSFSRSNTEAFF.

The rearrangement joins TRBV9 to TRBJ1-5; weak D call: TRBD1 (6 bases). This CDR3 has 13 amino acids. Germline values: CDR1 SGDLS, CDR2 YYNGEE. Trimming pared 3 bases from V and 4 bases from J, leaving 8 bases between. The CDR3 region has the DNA TGTGCCAGCAGCGCCAGGGGTAATCAGCCCCAGCATTTT. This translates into CASSARGNQPQHF.

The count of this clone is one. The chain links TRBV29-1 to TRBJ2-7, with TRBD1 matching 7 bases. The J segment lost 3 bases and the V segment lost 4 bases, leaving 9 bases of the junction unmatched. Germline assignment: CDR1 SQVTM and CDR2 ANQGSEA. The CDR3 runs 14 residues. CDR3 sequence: CSVGKGAFNYEQYF. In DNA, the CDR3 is TGCAGCGTTGGTAAGGGGGCTTTCAACTACGAGCAGTACTTC.

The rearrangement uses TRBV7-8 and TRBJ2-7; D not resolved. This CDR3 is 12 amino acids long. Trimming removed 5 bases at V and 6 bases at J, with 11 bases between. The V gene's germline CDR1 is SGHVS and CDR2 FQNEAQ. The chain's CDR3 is CASSPYPSEQYF. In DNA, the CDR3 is TGTGCCAGCAGCCCCTATCCTTCCGAGCAGTACTTC.

CDR3 amino acids: CASSPGPSQGESVDTQYF. The CDR3 nucleotides are TGTGCCAGCAGCCCTGGGCCCTCACAGGGCGAGAGCGTAGATACGCAGTATTTT. The genes are TRBV7-6 and TRBJ2-3; D may be TRBD1 (6 bases). The V and J ends lost 5 bases and 5 bases respectively, with 26 bases between them. Germline V gene data show CDR1 as SGHVS and CDR2 as FNYEAQ. The CDR3 has 18 residues.

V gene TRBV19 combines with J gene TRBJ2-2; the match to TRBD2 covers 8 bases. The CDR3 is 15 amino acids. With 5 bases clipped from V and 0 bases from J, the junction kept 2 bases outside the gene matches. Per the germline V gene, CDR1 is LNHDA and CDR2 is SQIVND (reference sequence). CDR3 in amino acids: CASSLAGTNTGELFF. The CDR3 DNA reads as TGTGCCAGTAGTCTAGCGGGTACGAACACCGGGGAGCTGTTTTTT.